Many counts were recorded for the clone carrying this TCR beta chain. This specimen belongs to a study of glioma-infiltrating T cells. The iRepertoire nested amplicon-rescue multiplex PCR amplified TCR alpha and beta CDR3s from RNA. TCRdb re-analysed the multiplex PCR reads in MiXCR, keeping a single row per CDR3 protein. The repertoire consists of tens of thousands of distinct CDR3 sequences, with roughly 40% occurring once and the leading ten covering around two fifths. V was trimmed by 4 bases and J by 1 base, leaving 13 bases between them. The CDR3 is 16 amino acids. The V gene's germline CDR1 is MDHEN and CDR2 SYDVKM.

The TCR originated in a human donor with low-grade glioma or glioblastoma, undergoing nonglioma brain surgery, or in good health (not recorded which). V is TRBV28 and J is TRBJ1-4; D gene unclear. Sequenced sample: glioma tissue, nonneoplastic brain tissue, or PBMCs (not recorded which). CDR3 residues: CASSSTRRKTNEKLFF. The DNA of the CDR3 is TGTGCCAGCAGTTCGACCCGCAGGAAAACTAATGAAAAACTGTTTTTT.